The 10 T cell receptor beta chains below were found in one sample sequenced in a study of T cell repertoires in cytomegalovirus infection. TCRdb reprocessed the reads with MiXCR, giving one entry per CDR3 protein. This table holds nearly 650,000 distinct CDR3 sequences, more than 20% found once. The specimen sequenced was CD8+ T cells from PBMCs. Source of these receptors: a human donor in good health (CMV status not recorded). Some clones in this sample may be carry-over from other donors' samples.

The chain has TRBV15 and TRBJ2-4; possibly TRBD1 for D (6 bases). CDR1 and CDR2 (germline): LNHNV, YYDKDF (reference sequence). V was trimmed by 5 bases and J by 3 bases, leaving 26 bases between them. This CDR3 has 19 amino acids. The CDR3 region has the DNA TGTGCCACCAGCCCTCATGGGGGCCCAACCCTTCGCCGCAAAAACATTCAGTACTTC. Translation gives CATSPHGGPTLRRKNIQYF.

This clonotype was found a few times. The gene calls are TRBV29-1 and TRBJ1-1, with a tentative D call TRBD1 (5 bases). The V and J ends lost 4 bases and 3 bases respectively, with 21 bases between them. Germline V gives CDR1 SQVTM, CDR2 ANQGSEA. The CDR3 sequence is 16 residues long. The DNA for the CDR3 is TGCAGCGTTGGGGAGCAGCCGGGGGTGTTCGACACTGAAGCTTTCTTT. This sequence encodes CSVGEQPGVFDTEAFF. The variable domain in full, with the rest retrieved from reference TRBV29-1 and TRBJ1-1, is SAVISQKPSRDICQRGTSLTIQCQVDSQVTMMFWYRQQPGQSLTLIATANQGSEATYESGFVIDKFPISRPNLTFSTLTVSNMSPEDSSIYLCSVGEQPGVFDTEAFFGQGTRLTVV.

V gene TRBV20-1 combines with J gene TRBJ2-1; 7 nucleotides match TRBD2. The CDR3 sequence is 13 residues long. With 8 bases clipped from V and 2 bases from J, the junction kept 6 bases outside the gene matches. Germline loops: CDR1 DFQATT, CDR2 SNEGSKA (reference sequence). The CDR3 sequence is CSPSGLAYNEQFF. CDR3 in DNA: TGCAGTCCTTCCGGACTAGCCTACAATGAGCAGTTCTTC.

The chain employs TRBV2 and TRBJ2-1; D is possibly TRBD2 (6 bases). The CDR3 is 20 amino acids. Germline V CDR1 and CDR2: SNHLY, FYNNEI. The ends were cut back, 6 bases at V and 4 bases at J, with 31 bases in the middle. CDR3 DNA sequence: TGTGCCAGCAGCCTAGACGACTCGGGGGATATTGAGGATATATACAATGAGCAGTTCTTC. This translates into CASSLDDSGDIEDIYNEQFF.

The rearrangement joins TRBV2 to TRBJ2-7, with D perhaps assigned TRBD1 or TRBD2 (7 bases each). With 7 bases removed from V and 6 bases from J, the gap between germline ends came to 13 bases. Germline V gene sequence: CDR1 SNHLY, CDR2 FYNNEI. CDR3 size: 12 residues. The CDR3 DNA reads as TGTGCCAGCATCCAGGGGGGGGCCGAGCAGTACTTC. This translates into CASIQGGAEQYF.

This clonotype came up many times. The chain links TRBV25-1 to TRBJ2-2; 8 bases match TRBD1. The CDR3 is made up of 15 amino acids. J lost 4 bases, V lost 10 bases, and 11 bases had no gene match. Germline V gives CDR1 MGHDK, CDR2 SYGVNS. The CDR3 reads CATNAGTGVTGELFF. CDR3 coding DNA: TGTGCCACCAATGCCGGGACAGGTGTCACCGGGGAGCTGTTTTTT.

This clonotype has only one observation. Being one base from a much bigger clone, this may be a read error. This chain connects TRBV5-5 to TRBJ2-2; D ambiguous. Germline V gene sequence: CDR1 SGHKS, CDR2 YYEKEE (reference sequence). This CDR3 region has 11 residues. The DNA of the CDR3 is TGTGACAGCATGGAGACCGGGGAGCTGTTTTTT. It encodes CDSMETGELFF.

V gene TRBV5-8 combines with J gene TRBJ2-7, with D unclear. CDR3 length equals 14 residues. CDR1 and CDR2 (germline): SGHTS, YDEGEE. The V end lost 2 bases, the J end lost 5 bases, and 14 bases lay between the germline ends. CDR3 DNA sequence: TGTGCCAGCAGCTTCCATCGATTCGCCCACGAGCAGTACTTC. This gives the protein CASSFHRFAHEQYF.

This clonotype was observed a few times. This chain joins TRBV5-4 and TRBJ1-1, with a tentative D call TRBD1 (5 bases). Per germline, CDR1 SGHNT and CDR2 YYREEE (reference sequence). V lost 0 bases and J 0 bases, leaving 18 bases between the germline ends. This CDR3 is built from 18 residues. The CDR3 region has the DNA TGTGCCAGCAGCTTGGCCGGTGGGGGGGTATCAATGAACACTGAAGCTTTCTTT. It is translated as CASSLAGGGVSMNTEAFF.

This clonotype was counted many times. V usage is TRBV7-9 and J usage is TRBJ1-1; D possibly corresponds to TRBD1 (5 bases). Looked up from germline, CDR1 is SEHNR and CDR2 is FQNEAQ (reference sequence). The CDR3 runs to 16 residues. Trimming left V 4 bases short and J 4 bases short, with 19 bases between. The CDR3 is CASSSTARRGVTEAFF. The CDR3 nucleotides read TGTGCCAGCAGCTCTACGGCGCGAAGGGGCGTCACTGAAGCTTTCTTT.